A selection of T cell receptor beta chains follows, all from one sample in a study of cytomegalovirus exposure and HLA in healthy donors. The repertoire was sequenced with immunoSEQ multiplex PCR; TCRdb's copy has only in-frame clones and lacks some. The profile shows some 250,000 clones, around 90% of them singletons. Sequences were obtained from PBMCs. Source of these receptors: a woman under 30 in good health and CMV-seronegative. The conserved cysteine and the conserved F or W are not part of the CDR3 here.

v_gene: TRBV7-2; len: 12; CDR3aa: ASSMRTPNYGYT
v_gene: TRBV28; len: 16; CDR3aa: ASSFYVSGQSIANVLT
v_gene: TRBV2; len: 12; CDR3aa: ASSDERHTGELF
v_gene: TRBV19; len: 13; CDR3aa: ASSPRDRGSREQF
v_gene: TRBV21-1; len: 13; CDR3aa: ASSKLGQGAEKLF
v_gene: TRBV6-6; len: 11; CDR3aa: ASSYSSGSPLH
v_gene: TRBV28; len: 13; CDR3aa: ASSLTPTANYGYT
v_gene: TRBV18; len: 13; CDR3aa: ASSPSDRVTGELF
v_gene: TRBV7-2; len: 14; CDR3aa: ASSLAVERGGYGYT
v_gene: TRBV6-6; len: 11; CDR3aa: ASIQGYNEKLF
v_gene: TRBV5-4; len: 12; CDR3aa: ASMLGGGRYGYT
v_gene: TRBV15; len: 15; CDR3aa: ATSRDVAGRSGNTIY
v_gene: TRBV6-6; len: 12; CDR3aa: ASSDPGLQYEQY
v_gene: TRBV29-1; len: 11; CDR3aa: SVEMGLNYGYT
v_gene: TRBV5-4; len: 14; CDR3aa: ASSFPAGESYNEQF
v_gene: TRBV10-3; len: 12; CDR3aa: AIRLTSGSYEQY
v_gene: TRBV5-1; len: 14; CDR3aa: ASSSWTGGSGNTIY
v_gene: TRBV27; len: 12; CDR3aa: ASSLTDREYEQY
v_gene: TRBV4-1; len: 12; CDR3aa: ASSQAPGTDTQY
v_gene: TRBV27; len: 10; CDR3aa: ASSWQGDTQY
v_gene: TRBV7-2; len: 10; CDR3aa: ASSPYTDTQY
v_gene: TRBV5-1; len: 14; CDR3aa: ASSLVAGGVSTEAF
v_gene: TRBV6-6; len: 12; CDR3aa: ASSADRGYQPQH
v_gene: TRBV7-9; len: 9; CDR3aa: ASRFGSEAF
v_gene: TRBV11-2; len: 13; CDR3aa: ASSTGQGGTGELF
v_gene: TRBV14; len: 10; CDR3aa: ASSQESQEAF
v_gene: TRBV18; len: 13; CDR3aa: ASSPTQGETGELF
v_gene: TRBV7-9; len: 13; CDR3aa: ASSTVGANTDTQY
v_gene: TRBV6-6; len: 13; CDR3aa: ASRTSGGGRNEQF
v_gene: TRBV7-3; len: 16; CDR3aa: ASSSPVTAESSTDTQY
v_gene: TRBV5-6; len: 12; CDR3aa: ASSLEGGNQPQH
v_gene: TRBV7-9; len: 15; CDR3aa: ASSLGVQVSANYGYT
v_gene: TRBV11-1; len: 12; CDR3aa: ASSLMGLSYEQY
v_gene: TRBV27; len: 12; CDR3aa: ASSPGLAMNEQY
v_gene: TRBV2; len: 14; CDR3aa: ASTSDTNSGANVLT
v_gene: TRBV20-1; len: 9; CDR3aa: SADRLSLKT
v_gene: TRBV27; len: 12; CDR3aa: ASSNTGVNSPLH
v_gene: TRBV5-8; len: 14; CDR3aa: ASSLVVGQGSYEQY
v_gene: TRBV7-4; len: 14; CDR3aa: ASSLGPGGSGYGYT
v_gene: TRBV10-3; len: 17; CDR3aa: AIRPGLAGGPSNTGELF
v_gene: TRBV19; len: 15; CDR3aa: ASSMGQTVLVNTEAF
v_gene: TRBV30; len: 14; CDR3aa: ACTMGSSSYNSPLH
v_gene: TRBV4-1; len: 13; CDR3aa: ASRGAVRVVDEQF
v_gene: TRBV5-4; len: 13; CDR3aa: ASRPTAGGTDTQY
v_gene: TRBV11-1; len: 13; CDR3aa: ASSLGGMVDTEAF
v_gene: TRBV5-1; len: 13; CDR3aa: ASSLALSSYNEQF